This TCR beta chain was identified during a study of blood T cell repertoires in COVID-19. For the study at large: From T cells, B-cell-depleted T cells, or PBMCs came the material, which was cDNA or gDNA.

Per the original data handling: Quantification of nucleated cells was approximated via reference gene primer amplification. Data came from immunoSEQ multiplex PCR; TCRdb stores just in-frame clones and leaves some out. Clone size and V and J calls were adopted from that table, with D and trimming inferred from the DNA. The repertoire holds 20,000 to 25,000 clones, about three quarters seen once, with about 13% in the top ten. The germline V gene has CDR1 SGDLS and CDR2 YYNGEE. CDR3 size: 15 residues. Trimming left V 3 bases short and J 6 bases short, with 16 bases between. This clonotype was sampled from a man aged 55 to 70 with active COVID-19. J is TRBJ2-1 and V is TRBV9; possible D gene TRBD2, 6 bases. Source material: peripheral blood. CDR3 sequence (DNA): TGTGCCAGCAGCGCACCGGGACTGAGGTCCAATGAGCAGTTCTTC. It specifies CASSAPGLRSNEQFF.